Each of the 20 T cell receptor beta chains below was sequenced from the same sample in a study of spatial heterogeneity in lung cancer. Described time point: sample taken at primary tumor resection. Unsorted whole RNA of tumor, nontumor lung or frozen PBMC was sequenced. TCRdb itself ran the 5' RACE reads through MiXCR, one entry per CDR3 protein. The sample carries around 9,700 distinct CDR3 sequences, around 22% recorded once. The specimen was PBMCs, collected at surgery. Every receptor here comes from a female donor with early-stage non-small cell lung cancer.

This clonotype was seen a few times. The chain combines TRBV18 with TRBJ1-1; D not resolved. The V end was cut by 3 bases, the J end by 0 bases, with 8 bases between. There are 14 residues in the CDR3. Germline V gives CDR1 KGHSH, CDR2 LQKENI. The CDR3 sequence is CASSPNGLNTEAFF. For the CDR3, the DNA is TGTGCCAGCTCACCCAATGGGCTGAACACTGAAGCTTTCTTT.

The chain employs TRBV29-1 and TRBJ2-7; 10 bases fit TRBD2. The CDR3 spans 16 residues. With V trimmed by 0 bases and J by 4 bases, 9 bases remained unmatched. Germline values: CDR1 SQVTM, CDR2 ANQGSEA. The CDR3 sequence: CSVEDRLAGDDYEQYF. The CDR3 DNA sequence: TGCAGCGTTGAAGATCGGCTAGCGGGAGACGATTACGAGCAGTACTTC.

This clonotype counts as medium-sized (0.01 to 0.1%). The V gene is TRBV7-9, the J gene TRBJ2-1; D is possibly TRBD2 (5 bases). The V gene's germline CDR1 is SEHNR and CDR2 FQNEAQ (reference sequence). This CDR3 has 16 residues. V lost 5 bases and J 4 bases, leaving 18 bases between the germline ends. This CDR3 reads CASSLSGLAVYNEQFF. The CDR3 DNA sequence: TGTGCCAGCAGCCTAAGTGGTCTAGCCGTTTACAATGAGCAGTTCTTC.

V and J are TRBV4-1 and TRBJ2-1, with D possibly TRBD2 on 5 matching bases. V was cut by 6 bases and J by 5 bases, with 17 bases left in between. This CDR3 region has 15 residues. Looked up from germline, CDR1 is MGHRA and CDR2 is YSYEKL. Here the CDR3 DNA reads TGCGCCAGCAGACCACGGGATTTTTCCAACAATGAGCAGTTCTTC. Protein product: CASRPRDFSNNEQFF.

This clonotype was found a few times. This rearrangement joins TRBV11-2 to TRBJ2-1; 9 nucleotides agree with TRBD2. Germline trimming cut 1 base from V and 4 bases from J; bases unmatched to any gene: 5. From germline, CDR1 is SGHAT and CDR2 FQNNGV. There are 16 residues in the CDR3. The DNA of the CDR3 is TGTGCCAGCAGCTTAGGCGTGCGGGAGGGTTACAATGAGCAGTTCTTC. This encodes CASSLGVREGYNEQFF.

The rearrangement joins TRBV28 to TRBJ2-7; TRBD2 matches at 9 bases. CDR1 is MDHEN and CDR2 is SYDVKM in the germline V gene. Trimming took 2 bases from V and 6 from J; bases not matched to a gene: 5. The CDR3 totals 14 residues. CDR3 sequence reads: CASSLGLAGTEQYF. The DNA for the CDR3 is TGTGCCAGCAGTTTAGGTCTAGCGGGAACCGAGCAGTACTTC.

Only a few counts were recorded for this clonotype. This sequence joins TRBV2 and TRBJ2-7; D perhaps matches TRBD2 (6 bases). The V gene lost 6 bases and the J gene lost 0 bases, with 6 bases spanning the gap. The CDR3 is 12 amino acids. CDR1 is SNHLY, CDR2 FYNNEI, per germline. The CDR3 DNA follows: TGTGCCAGCAGGGACTACTCCTACGAGCAGTACTTC. It yields the protein CASRDYSYEQYF.

This clonotype has more than one count but fewer than ten. The rearrangement links TRBV15 to TRBJ2-5; unclear D gene. This CDR3 spans 16 amino acids. Looked up from germline, CDR1 is LNHNV and CDR2 is YYDKDF (reference sequence). V was pared by 0 bases and J by 2 bases, with 13 bases between. CDR3 DNA: TGTGCCACCAGCAGAGATGAGCAGATTATGCAAGAGACCCAGTACTTC. Protein sequence: CATSRDEQIMQETQYF.

This clonotype was seen only once. J is TRBJ2-2 and V is TRBV7-3; 7 bases match TRBD2. Losses at the gene ends were 3 bases for V and 8 bases for J; bases not matched to a gene: 6. Germline V CDR1 and CDR2: SGHTA, FQGTGA. The CDR3 sequence is 14 residues long. This CDR3 reads CASSFNSAGGELFF. The CDR3 DNA follows: TGTGCCAGCAGCTTTAATTCAGCGGGAGGGGAGCTGTTTTTT.

This chain connects TRBV19 to TRBJ2-3; perhaps D is TRBD1 or TRBD2 (5 bases each). The CDR3 contains 16 residues. The germline V gene has CDR1 LNHDA and CDR2 SQIVND (reference sequence). The ends were cut back, 5 bases at V and 1 base at J, with 16 bases in the middle. As DNA, the CDR3 is TGTGCCAGTAGTGATTGGTCGGGGCAGGGCACAGATACGCAGTATTTT. Its translation: CASSDWSGQGTDTQYF. The complete variable domain, with remaining parts taken from reference TRBV19 and TRBJ2-3, reads DGGITQSPKYLFRKEGQNVTLSCEQNLNHDAMYWYRQDPGQGLRLIYYSQIVNDFQKGDIAEGYSVSREKKESFPLTVTSAQKNPTAFYLCASSDWSGQGTDTQYFGPGTRLTVL.

The chain joins TRBV12-3 or TRBV12-4 to TRBJ2-3; D not certain. This CDR3 is built from 14 residues. V lost 4 bases and J 2 bases, leaving 10 bases between the germline ends. The CDR3 sequence: CASSSNRHTDTQYF. The CDR3 DNA reads TGTGCCAGCAGTTCAAACCGTCACACAGATACGCAGTATTTT.

This clonotype has a handful of counts. The gene calls are TRBV6-1 and TRBJ1-2; perhaps TRBD1 as D (5 bases). The CDR3 runs 15 residues. Germline V gives CDR1 MNHNS, CDR2 SASEGT. The ends were cut back, 2 bases at V and 4 bases at J, with 14 bases in the middle. In DNA form, the CDR3 reads TGTGCCAGCAGTGAACGAGGGGAAGGAGGCTATGGCTACACCTTC. Translation: CASSERGEGGYGYTF.

Only a few counts were recorded for this clonotype. V is TRBV24-1 and J is TRBJ2-5; perhaps TRBD1 as D (6 bases). V lost 4 bases to trimming and J lost 6 bases, with 11 bases between them. This CDR3 is built from 13 residues. The germline V gene encodes CDR1 KGHDR and CDR2 SFDVKD. The CDR3 sequence: CATSDSGEQTQYF. CDR3 sequence (DNA): TGTGCCACCAGTGACTCAGGGGAACAGACCCAGTACTTC.

The chain has TRBV29-1 and TRBJ2-7; D call uncertain. The CDR3 is made up of 11 amino acids. V lost 5 bases and J lost 4, with 9 bases in between. Germline loops: CDR1 SQVTM, CDR2 ANQGSEA. CDR3 amino acids: CSVNGPYEQYF. The CDR3 coding sequence is TGCAGCGTTAACGGGCCGTACGAGCAGTACTTC.

This clonotype turned up a few times. The V call is TRBV27, the J call TRBJ2-2; 8 positions agree with TRBD2. Losses at the gene ends were 2 bases for V and 4 bases for J; bases not matched to a gene: 3. Germline V gives CDR1 MNHEY, CDR2 SMNVEV (reference sequence). CDR3 length equals 15 residues. CDR3 DNA sequence: TGTGCCAGCAGTTTAGCGGGACTAGTCACCGGGGAGCTGTTTTTT. This translates into CASSLAGLVTGELFF.

The CDR3 protein is CSPRDKDHLLAKNIQYF. The CDR3 DNA is TGCAGCCCGAGGGACAAGGACCACCTACTAGCCAAAAACATTCAGTACTTC. This chain connects TRBV29-1 to TRBJ2-4, with D possibly matching TRBD1 (6 bases). Per germline, CDR1 SQVTM and CDR2 ANQGSEA. CDR3 length: 17 amino acids. Trimming removed 8 bases at V and 0 bases at J, with 23 bases between.

This clonotype is classed as medium-sized (0.01 to 0.1%). J is TRBJ2-6 and V is TRBV6-2 or TRBV6-3, with D maybe TRBD2 (5 bases). The length of the CDR3 is 15 residues. Germline-derived CDR1 and CDR2 are MNHEY and SVGEGT. The ends were cut back, 2 bases at V and 9 bases at J, with 14 bases in the middle. In nucleotides, the CDR3 is TGTGCCAGCAGTTACCGGGCGGAAGGGAGCAACGTCCTGACTTTC. Translating it yields CASSYRAEGSNVLTF.

This clonotype appeared a single time. This chain uses TRBV11-3 with TRBJ2-1; TRBD2 is a possible D gene (6 bases). CDR3 size: 13 residues. The V gene's germline CDR1 is SGHNT and CDR2 YENEEA. V dropped 2 bases and J dropped 9 bases, with 11 bases sitting between them. The CDR3 here is CASSLPGVGEQFF. The CDR3 DNA sequence: TGTGCCAGCAGCTTACCGGGAGTGGGTGAGCAGTTCTTC.

This clonotype was found many times. The genes are TRBV6-5 and TRBJ1-2; no clear D gene. V gave up 5 bases and J gave up 3 bases, with 13 bases separating them. Germline V gives CDR1 MNHEY, CDR2 SVGAGI. The CDR3 has 14 residues. CDR3 bases: TGTGCCAGCAGTAGGGCGGTGCAAGACTATGGCTACACCTTC. Residues: CASSRAVQDYGYTF.

This clonotype rates as medium-sized. The chain uses TRBV28 and TRBJ2-7; D uncertain. Trimming took off 5 bases at V and 6 bases at J, with 8 bases between the two ends. In germline, CDR1 is MDHEN, CDR2 SYDVKM. This CDR3 comprises 11 residues. CDR3 region: CASSQRPEQYF. The CDR3, as DNA: TGTGCCAGCAGTCAGCGTCCCGAGCAGTACTTC.